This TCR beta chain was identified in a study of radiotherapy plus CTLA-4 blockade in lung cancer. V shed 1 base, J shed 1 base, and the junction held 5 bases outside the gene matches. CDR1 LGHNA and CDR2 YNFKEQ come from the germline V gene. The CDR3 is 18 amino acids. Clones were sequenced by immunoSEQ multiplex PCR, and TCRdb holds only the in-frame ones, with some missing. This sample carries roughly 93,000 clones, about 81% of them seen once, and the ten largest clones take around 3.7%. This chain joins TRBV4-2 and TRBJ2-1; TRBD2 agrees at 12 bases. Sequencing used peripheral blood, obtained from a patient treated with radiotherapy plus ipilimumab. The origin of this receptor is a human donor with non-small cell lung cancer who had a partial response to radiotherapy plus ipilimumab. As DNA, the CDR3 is TGTGCCAGCAGCCAAGCTCCTAGCGGGAGGGGGTCCTACAATGAGCAGTTCTTC. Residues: CASSQAPSGRGSYNEQFF.